This TCR beta chain was captured in a study of regulatory T cells in long-lasting Graves disease (dated by TCRdb to about 2021). General notes on the study: In the newly diagnosed Graves' disease group, patients had been taking antithyroid drugs for less than 3 months. This study used TCR sequencing and RNA sequencing of peripheral blood to compare persistent Graves' disease patients against newly diagnosed Graves' disease patients. The study was registered as a clinical trial and conducted in China. A total of around 35 samples were covered by TCR sequencing, comprising roughly 13 persistent and around 20 newly diagnosed Graves' disease patients.

V lost 6 bases and J lost 7 bases, and the count of bases not matched to a germline gene is 5. The CDR3 adds up to 14 amino acids, both ends counted. The only DNA kept is the CDR3, 42 bases in frame from the first base. Sequences DFQATT (CDR1) and SNEGSKA (CDR2) are obtained from the germline V gene (reference sequence). On this clonotype: Its antigen is unknown. This CDR3 is missing its conserved last phenylalanine or tryptophan, likely due to a read error.

Libraries were constructed by multiplex PCR. The sequencer listed for this sample is Illumina HiSeq 4000. To build TCR beta libraries, CDR3 regions were amplified by Arm-PCR using iRepertoire HTBI primers. Before sequencing, the PCR products underwent gel purification. As for how the authors treated the data: A total of 62 TRBV and approximately 15 TRBJ segments were identified across samples and were used for gene usage analysis of CDR3 amino acid clonotypes. Filtered high-quality paired reads were merged into contigs using COPE and FqMerger. BLAST was used to align contigs to IMGT TRBV, TRBD and TRBJ reference genes, and CDR3 was defined according to IMGT. Any clonotype with a frequency above 0.1% was classified as a highly expanded clone. Shannon entropy was used to measure repertoire diversity, and the Gini coefficient was used to measure V-J evenness. Clonotypes shared by more than one individual were considered public. The public sequencing data were trimmed at Q25 with fastp and processed into clonotypes with MiXCR by TCRdb, which kept only in-frame beta chains. Each CDR3 protein appears once, grouped with its most common genes and DNA. The V and J calls come from TCRdb's annotation, not from the publication. The sample table contains 500,000 or so distinct CDR3 sequences; only one count was recorded for around 15% of them. The ten largest clones represent less than 15% of the sample.

The time point tag for this specimen amounts to: newly diagnosed GD, antithyroid drugs for less than 3 months. RNA was extracted from PBMCs in TRIzol for both TCR sequencing and RNA sequencing. Graves' disease was diagnosed according to American Thyroid Association guidelines. Patients were recruited from an endocrinology department in Xi'an, China. Each patient gave roughly 8.4 milliliters of peripheral blood, collected in an EDTA anticoagulant tube. Ficoll Paque Plus density gradient separation was used to isolate PBMCs, and no additional T cell sorting was done. An Agilent 2100 Bioanalyzer and agarose gel were used to check RNA quality, while a NanoDrop 2000 measured RNA concentration. Broad study findings and their caveats: Only peripheral blood was studied, because thyroid tissue, the primary lesion, was inaccessible. TRBV28, TRBJ1-2 and TRBJ2-5 were preferentially used in persistent disease, while TRBV20-1 and TRBJ2-1 were favored in newly diagnosed disease. Patients with persistent disease shared more public clonotypes (approximately 2,500) than newly diagnosed patients did (966). Persistent Graves' disease patients showed lower TCR Shannon entropy and fewer highly expanded clones than newly diagnosed patients, suggesting clonal expansion. Sequencing and analysis were restricted to the TCR beta chain. The small sample size was acknowledged by the authors as a limitation that may reduce accuracy.

The same data also went into a second study, on T cells in Graves' hyperthyroidism and ophthalmopathy. Looking at the second paper: Graves' hyperthyroidism was defined as stable when no progression to ophthalmopathy occurred over 18 months of follow-up. Hyperthyroidism patients were aged 18 to 65 years and newly diagnosed, with disease duration of less than 2 months. Exclusion was applied to patients with uncontrolled infections, other autoimmune diseases, pregnancy or lactation. Diagnoses were established on the basis of clinical symptoms, serum thyroxine and TRAb, thyroid ultrasound, and orbital computed tomography. For the first round of RT-PCR on the TCR CDR3, the HTBI primer set was used together with the Qiagen OneStep RT-PCR kit. Most expanded thyroid clonotypes (frequency above 0.001) were also detected in blood, a finding suggesting that blood repertoires may reflect thyroid immune responses. A model built on a 13 V-J signature distinguished ophthalmopathy from stable hyperthyroidism, reaching 85% to 90% sensitivity and around 81% specificity in cross-validation and 80%/75% in testing. In validation, progression to ophthalmopathy was predicted by the model with 70.59% sensitivity and roughly 72% specificity, a median of about 6 months before onset. A discovery cohort of roughly 96 patients, roughly 43 with Graves' ophthalmopathy and more than 55 with stable Graves' hyperthyroidism, was used to find distinguishing TCR V-J signatures. Whether ophthalmopathy could be predicted prospectively was tested in an independent validation cohort made up of approximately 19 hyperthyroidism patients plus 17 patients who later progressed to ophthalmopathy. For training and testing, the 100 or so patients in the discovery cohort were randomly divided in a 7:3 ratio. The study also compared thyroid tissue and blood T-cell repertoires from five or six Graves' hyperthyroidism patients. After blood sampling, hyperthyroidism patients were treated with methimazole at a starting dose of 30 mg daily, and ophthalmopathy patients were treated with high-dose intravenous methylprednisolone. Libraries were constructed in a second round of multiplex PCR, after which size selection and purification were performed. The libraries were sequenced on an Illumina HiSeq2000 using paired-end 100 bp reads. SOAPnuke was used to process the raw data, throwing out any read that contained adapters or uncalled bases, had a mean Phred below 15, or lacked an exact constant-primer or identifier match. COPE v1.2.5 was used to merge high-quality paired reads, and clonotypes were defined as unique nucleotide sequences. MiTCR v1.1 was used to align the clonotypes against IMGT TRBV, TRBD and TRBJ reference segments. Analysis was restricted to V-J combinations with a frequency above 0.0001, which covered about 99% of repertoires. The TCS score was defined as the ratio of F50 (clonal expansion) to E x V (chaos), calculated using BLOSUM62-based TCRdist between CDR3 peptides within each V-J. Welch's t-statistics and random forest reduced around 510 V-J features to roughly 13, which were used in a naive Bayes classifier (R e1071). No statistical method was used to set the sample size in advance, and investigators knew the group allocation. TCR Vbeta CDR3 sequencing of fewer than 150 peripheral blood samples (over 40 ophthalmopathy, around 80 hyperthyroidism and roughly 17 progressor patients) is reported in the paper.

The clonotype comes from a man aged 35 to 55 with Graves disease. Donor details come from another sample of the same person, matched by shared clones. The rearrangement combines TRBV20-1 with TRBJ2-1, with TRBD2 matching 14 junction bases. The specimen comprised peripheral blood mononuclear cells (PBMCs), sampled at new diagnosis, from a patient treated with antithyroid drugs. The CDR3 sequence is CSALTSGRGNEQFL. The DNA reads TGCAGTGCGTTGACTAGCGGGAGGGGAAATGAGCAGTTCCTC.